This T cell receptor beta chain was profiled in a study of T cell responses to AZD1222 COVID-19 vaccine. With regard to this clone: Antigen specificity is unknown.

V gave up 4 bases and J gave up 8 bases, with 14 bases separating them. CDR1 is SGHVS, CDR2 FNYEAQ, per germline. This CDR3 comprises 13 residues. Whole-study findings and limits: White British donors predominated, females outnumbered males, and clonal diversity was possibly underestimated. Spike-specific TCR breadth and depth rose after two AZD1222 doses. At baseline, seropositivity was found in only six AZD1222 recipients.

Clones were read by immunoSEQ multiplex PCR, and TCRdb kept only the in-frame ones, dropping some. The sample holds 140,000 to 150,000 clones, under 95% seen once. This clonotype was sampled from an adult in good health. Sequencing used peripheral blood, obtained on day 0 of AZD1222 vaccination. The chain couples TRBV7-6 to TRBJ1-1, with D possibly TRBD1 on 6 matching bases. This CDR3 is CASSSWGAAEAFF. The DNA of the CDR3 is TGTGCCAGCAGCTCCTGGGGGGCTGCAGAAGCTTTCTTT.